This T cell receptor (beta chain) comes out of a study of blood T cell repertoires in COVID-19. Study information: The United States, Italy and Spain supplied acute and convalescent COVID-19 samples. PBMCs, B-cell-depleted T cells, or T cells were the source of the cDNA or gDNA that made up the material.

Germline CDR1 is SGHRS and CDR2 is YFSETQ. Trimming took 0 bases from V and 3 from J; bases not matched to a gene: 3. The CDR3 has 16 residues. Original processing methods: Amplification from reference gene primers served as the basis for estimated nucleated cell counts. Using immunoSEQ multiplex PCR, the repertoire was profiled, and TCRdb retains in-frame clones only, with some absent. From that table come the V and J calls and clone size; the DNA was used to work out D and trimming. This sample has 40,000 or so clones; about nine tenths occur once, and the top ten carry about 0.4%. V is TRBV5-1 and J is TRBJ2-6; 7 bases line up with TRBD1. The specimen sequenced was peripheral blood. This clonotype was obtained from a human donor in a cohort sampled during active COVID-19. The CDR3 DNA sequence: TGCGCCAGCAGCTTGGGAGGGACAGATGGGGCCAACGTCCTGACTTTC. This sequence encodes CASSLGGTDGANVLTF.